The sample holds a few counts of the clone carrying this T cell receptor (beta chain). Antigen specificity is unknown. The sample originates from a study of T cells in Graves' hyperthyroidism and ophthalmopathy. General study findings and limits: Expanded thyroid clonotypes (above 0.001) were mostly also found in blood.

RNA transcripts gave rise to amplified TCR beta CDR3 regions. The TCR CDR3 first-round RT-PCR relied on the HTBI primer set. Each CDR3 protein is one row after TCRdb ran MiXCR on the multiplex PCR reads. The table includes around 500,000 distinct CDR3 sequences, 22% detected once. Per the germline V gene, CDR1 is SGHNT and CDR2 is YYREEE (reference sequence). Losses at the gene ends were 4 bases for V and 4 bases for J; bases not matched to a gene: 5. The CDR3 totals 15 residues. This TCR derives from a woman in her sixties or seventies with Graves' ophthalmopathy. The sequencing sample was made of blood. The chain couples TRBV5-4 to TRBJ2-4; TRBD2 aligns across 10 bases. The CDR3 protein is CASSIRTSGKNIQYF. The CDR3 DNA reads as TGTGCCAGCAGCATTCGGACTAGCGGAAAAAACATTCAGTACTTC.